The rows below give T cell receptor beta chains drawn from one sample of a study of shared clonotypes between healthy human individuals. Measured with immunoSEQ multiplex PCR; TCRdb has only the in-frame clones, and not every one. The repertoire holds around 2,100,000 clones, with about 95% as singletons. The sample comprised naive CD8+ T cells sorted from blood. All receptors derive from a man between 18 and 35 years old in good health. Both conserved end residues are part of each CDR3. A D gene is named only where the DNA matches it firmly. The size entry is marked missing in some rows and otherwise reads once, few, many or a size class.

- | - | TRBJ2-2 | TRBV28 | TGTGCCAGCAGTTTAGACCACACCGGGGAGCTGTTTTTT | CASSLDHTGELFF
TRBD2 | - | TRBJ2-7 | TRBV6-5 | TGTGCCAGCAGTTCTAGCGGGAGCTCCTACGAGCAGTACTTC | CASSSSGSSYEQYF
- | - | TRBJ2-7 | TRBV27 | TGTGCCAGCAGTTTATCGGTGGGGGAGGCCTCCTACGAGCAGTACTTC | CASSLSVGEASYEQYF
- | - | TRBJ1-5 | TRBV28 | TGTGCCACTGAGCCCGGGGCAGTACGTAATCAGCCCCAGCATTTT | CATEPGAVRNQPQHF
- | few | TRBJ1-1 | TRBV29-1 | TGCAGCGTGGACGGGCGTATTATGAACACTGAAGCTTTCTTT | CSVDGRIMNTEAFF
- | - | TRBJ1-1 | TRBV25-1 | TGTGCCAGCAGTGAGGTGGGTAACACTGAAGCTTTCTTT | CASSEVGNTEAFF
- | - | TRBJ2-5 | TRBV15 | TGTGCCACCAGCAGACAGGCCTATGAGACCCAGTACTTC | CATSRQAYETQYF
TRBD1 | - | TRBJ1-4 | TRBV18 | TGTGCCAGCTCACCACCTGACAGGGCTAATGAAAAACTGTTTTTT | CASSPPDRANEKLFF
TRBD2 | - | TRBJ2-3 | TRBV28 | TGTGCCAGCACCCCCAGGGGTAGCGGGGGTCTTAGCACAGATACGCAGTATTTT | CASTPRGSGGLSTDTQYF
- | - | TRBJ1-1 | TRBV5-1 | TGCGCCAGCAGCTTGGGGGGTACCGCCACTGAAGCTTTCTTT | CASSLGGTATEAFF
- | - | TRBJ1-3 | TRBV27 | TGTGCCAGCAGTCCCATCACCGTCGCACCGGACCGAAACACCATATATTTT | CASSPITVAPDRNTIYF
- | - | TRBJ2-7 | TRBV6-5 | TGTGCCAGCAGTTACTCGCAGATCGACTACGAGCAGTACTTC | CASSYSQIDYEQYF
- | - | TRBJ1-1 | TRBV6-1 | TGTGCCAGCAGTGATATGGGAAGGAAGAACACTGAAGCTTTCTTT | CASSDMGRKNTEAFF
TRBD1 | - | TRBJ2-7 | TRBV7-9 | TGTGCCAGCAGCCTTACAGGGGGGTCCCGGTACGAGCAGTACTTC | CASSLTGGSRYEQYF
- | - | TRBJ2-5 | TRBV7-6 | TGTGCCAGCAGCTTAGCTGAGACCCAGTACTTC | CASSLAETQYF
TRBD2 | - | TRBJ2-7 | TRBV28 | TGTGCCAGCAGTTCCTCGACTAGCGGGAGTTACGAGCAGTACTTC | CASSSSTSGSYEQYF
- | - | TRBJ2-3 | TRBV5-8 | TGTGCCAGCAGCTCACAGGGTTCTGGCCCAGATACGCAGTATTTT | CASSSQGSGPDTQYF
- | - | TRBJ1-2 | TRBV13 | TGTGCCAGCAGCCCCAGAGGGGGGCAGGGTTTAAAGAGAGGCTACACCTTC | CASSPRGGQGLKRGYTF
TRBD2 | - | TRBJ2-2 | TRBV2 | TGTGCCAGCAGTGAAGCCGTGAGCGGGAGCACCGGGGAGCTGTTTTTT | CASSEAVSGSTGELFF
- | - | TRBJ2-1 | TRBV4-1 | TGCGCCAGCAGCCAAGAAGAGGGAAACAATGAGCAGTTCTTC | CASSQEEGNNEQFF
- | once | TRBJ2-7 | TRBV5-5 | TGTGCCAGCAGCTTCCGGACGGACTCCTACGAGCAGTACTTC | CASSFRTDSYEQYF
- | - | TRBJ1-2 | TRBV7-9 | TGTGCCAGCAGCTTAGCTCTGCAAGGGGATGGCTACACCTTC | CASSLALQGDGYTF
TRBD1 | once | TRBJ2-7 | TRBV9 | TGTGCCAGCAGCCTGGGACAGGGAGAGCAGTACTTC | CASSLGQGEQYF
TRBD2 | - | TRBJ2-3 | TRBV10-3 | TGTGCCATCAGTGAGGAGACTAGCATCAGAGGGAATACGCAGTATTTT | CAISEETSIRGNTQYF
TRBD1 | - | TRBJ2-6 | TRBV28 | TGTGCCAGCAGTTTCACAGGGGAACCTTCTGGGGCCAACGTCCTGACTTTC | CASSFTGEPSGANVLTF
- | - | TRBJ2-7 | TRBV28 | TGTGCCAGCAGTTTATACGGGGCGGCTAACGAGCAGTACTTC | CASSLYGAANEQYF
- | - | TRBJ2-2 | TRBV4-1 | TGCGCCAGCAGCCTAGACACCGGGGAGCTGTTTTTT | CASSLDTGELFF
TRBD1 | - | TRBJ1-4 | TRBV11-2 | TGTGCCAGCAGTCCGGGGGACAGCTACGAAAAACTGTTTTTT | CASSPGDSYEKLFF
- | - | TRBJ2-7 | TRBV29-1 | TGCAGCGTTGAAGGGACTGGAGCCTACGAGCAGTACTTC | CSVEGTGAYEQYF
- | - | TRBJ2-5 | TRBV7-9 | TGTGCCAGCAGCTTAGTAGGATTGGCAGAGACCCAGTACTTC | CASSLVGLAETQYF
TRBD1 | - | TRBJ1-2 | TRBV29-1 | TGCAGCGTCCTCGACGAGACAGGGGAATATGGCTACACCTTC | CSVLDETGEYGYTF
- | - | TRBJ1-3 | TRBV7-9 | TGTGCCAAGACAGAAGACTCTGGAAACACCATATATTTT | CAKTEDSGNTIYF
TRBD2 | - | TRBJ2-1 | TRBV5-4 | TGTGCCAGCAGCTCCGGGACTAGCGGGGGGAATGAGCAGTTCTTC | CASSSGTSGGNEQFF
- | - | TRBJ1-5 | TRBV19 | TGTGCCAGTAGTATAGATATTCAAGCCAATCAGCCCCAGCATTTT | CASSIDIQANQPQHF
- | - | TRBJ1-5 | TRBV4-3 | TGCGCCAGCAGCCAAGGGATCAATCAGCCCCAGCATTTT | CASSQGINQPQHF
- | - | TRBJ2-1 | TRBV7-6 | TGTGCCAGCAGCTTAGGGTCGGGAGTATTCTACAATGAGCAGTTCTTC | CASSLGSGVFYNEQFF
- | - | TRBJ1-2 | TRBV4-1 | TGCGCCAGCAGCCAAGAATTCCCGAGACCCATGGACTACACCTTC | CASSQEFPRPMDYTF
- | - | TRBJ2-5 | TRBV30 | TGTGCCTGGAGTCCGTCGTCGGGGAGAGAGACCCAGTACTTC | CAWSPSSGRETQYF